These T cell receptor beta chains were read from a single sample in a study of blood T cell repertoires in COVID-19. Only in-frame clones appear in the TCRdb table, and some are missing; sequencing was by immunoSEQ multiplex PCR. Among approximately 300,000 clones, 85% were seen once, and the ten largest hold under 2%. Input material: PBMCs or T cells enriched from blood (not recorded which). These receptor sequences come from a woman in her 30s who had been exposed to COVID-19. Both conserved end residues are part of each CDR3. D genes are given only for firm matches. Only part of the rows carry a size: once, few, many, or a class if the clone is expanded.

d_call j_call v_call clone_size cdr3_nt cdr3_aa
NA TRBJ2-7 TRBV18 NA TGTGCCAGCTCACGGAGCGAACCCTACGAGCAGTACTTC CASSRSEPYEQYF
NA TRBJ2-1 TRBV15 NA TGTGCCACCAGCATCGAGACAGGGACTCATACCTACAATGAGCAGTTCTTC CATSIETGTHTYNEQFF
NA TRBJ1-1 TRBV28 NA TGTGCCAGCAGTCCTTATCGAGGCCAGTACACTGAAGCTTTCTTT CASSPYRGQYTEAFF
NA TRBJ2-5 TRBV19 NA TGTGCCAGTAGTATAGGAGGCGCCGGCCAAGAGACCCAGTACTTC CASSIGGAGQETQYF
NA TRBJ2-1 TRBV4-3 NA TGCGCCAGCAGCCAAGAGGGAGGCAGGGGGTACAATGAGCAGTTCTTC CASSQEGGRGYNEQFF
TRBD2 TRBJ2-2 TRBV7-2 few TGTGCCAGCAGCTTAGACGTAGGGACTAGCGGGACGGGCGGGGAGCTGTTTTTT CASSLDVGTSGTGGELFF
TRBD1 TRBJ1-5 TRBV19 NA TGTGCCAGTAGTTTGCATCAGGACAGGGGTAATCAGCCCCAGCATTTT CASSLHQDRGNQPQHF
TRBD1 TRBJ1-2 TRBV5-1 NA TGCGCCAGCAGCCCACCTCGAACAGGGGTGGGTGGCTACACCTTC CASSPPRTGVGGYTF
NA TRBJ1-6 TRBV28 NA TGTGCCAGCAGTTTTCAGGCGATGAATTCACCCCTCCACTTT CASSFQAMNSPLHF
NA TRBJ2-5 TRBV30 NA TGTGCCTGGAGTGGACTGAGCCAGTACTTC CAWSGLSQYF
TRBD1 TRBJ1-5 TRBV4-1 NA TGCGCCAGCAGCCAAGGGGATGGACAGGGAATAGTTCAGCCCCAGCATTTT CASSQGDGQGIVQPQHF
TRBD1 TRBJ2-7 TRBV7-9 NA TGTGCCAGCAGCTTGGGACAGCAGTCGCAGTACTTC CASSLGQQSQYF
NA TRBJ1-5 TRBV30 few TGTGCCTGGAGTGTTGGGGGGATTTATAGCAATCAGCCCCAGCATTTT CAWSVGGIYSNQPQHF
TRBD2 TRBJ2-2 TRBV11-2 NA TGTGCCGGGGGGGTCTCGGGCGGCCTCGCCACCGGGGAGCTGTTTTTT CAGGVSGGLATGELFF
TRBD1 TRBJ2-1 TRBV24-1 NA TGTGCCACCAGTGATTCAAACAGGGGAACTGAGCAGTTCTTC CATSDSNRGTEQFF
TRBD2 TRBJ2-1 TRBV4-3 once TGCGCCAGCAGCCAAACTAGCGGGGGGAATGGGGAGCAGTTCTTC CASSQTSGGNGEQFF
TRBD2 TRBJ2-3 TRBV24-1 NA TGTGCCACCAGTGATTTCCCCGGGCGGGGGGACACAGATACGCAGTATTTT CATSDFPGRGDTDTQYF
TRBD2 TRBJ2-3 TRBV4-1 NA TGCGCCAGCAGCCAAGAAAGCGGGGGGGCCTTGAATACGCAGTATTTT CASSQESGGALNTQYF
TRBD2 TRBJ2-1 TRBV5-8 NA TGTGCCAGCAGCTTCGGGACTAGCGGGGACAATGAGCAGTTCTTC CASSFGTSGDNEQFF
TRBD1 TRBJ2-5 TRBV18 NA TGTGCCAGCTCATTGACAGGGGGGGAGACCCAGTACTTC CASSLTGGETQYF
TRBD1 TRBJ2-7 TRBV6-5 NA TGTGCCAGCTTGACAGGGGGGATTTACGAGCAGTACTTC CASLTGGIYEQYF
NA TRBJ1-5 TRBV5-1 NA TGCGCCAGCAGCGTTCCAGGGGAACAGCCCCAGCATTTT CASSVPGEQPQHF
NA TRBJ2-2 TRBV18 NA TGTGCCAGCTCACCACCCTCCCGGTCCGGGGAGCTGTTTTTT CASSPPSRSGELFF